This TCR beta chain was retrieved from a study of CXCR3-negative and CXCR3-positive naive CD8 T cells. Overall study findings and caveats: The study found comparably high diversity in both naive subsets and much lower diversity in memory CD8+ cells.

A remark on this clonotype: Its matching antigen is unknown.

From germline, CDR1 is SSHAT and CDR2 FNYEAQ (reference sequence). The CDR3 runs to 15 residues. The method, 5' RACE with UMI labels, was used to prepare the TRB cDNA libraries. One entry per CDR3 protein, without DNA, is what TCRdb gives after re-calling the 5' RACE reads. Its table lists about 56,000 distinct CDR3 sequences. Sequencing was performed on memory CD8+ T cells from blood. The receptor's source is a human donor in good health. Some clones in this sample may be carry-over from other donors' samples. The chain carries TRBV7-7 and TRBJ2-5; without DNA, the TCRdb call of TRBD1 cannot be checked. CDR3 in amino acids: CASPWAAGAQETQYF.